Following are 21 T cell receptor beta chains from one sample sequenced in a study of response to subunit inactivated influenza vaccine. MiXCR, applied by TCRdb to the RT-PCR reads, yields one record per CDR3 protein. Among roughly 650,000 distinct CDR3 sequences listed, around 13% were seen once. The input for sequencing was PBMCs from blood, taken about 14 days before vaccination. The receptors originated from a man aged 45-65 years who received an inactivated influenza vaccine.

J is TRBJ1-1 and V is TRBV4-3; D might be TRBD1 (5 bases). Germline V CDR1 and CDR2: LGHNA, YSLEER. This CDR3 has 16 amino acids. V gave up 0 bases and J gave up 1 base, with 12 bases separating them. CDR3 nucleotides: TGCGCCAGCAGCCAAGAGCCGGGGGGTTGGAACACTGAAGCTTTCTTT. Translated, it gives CASSQEPGGWNTEAFF.

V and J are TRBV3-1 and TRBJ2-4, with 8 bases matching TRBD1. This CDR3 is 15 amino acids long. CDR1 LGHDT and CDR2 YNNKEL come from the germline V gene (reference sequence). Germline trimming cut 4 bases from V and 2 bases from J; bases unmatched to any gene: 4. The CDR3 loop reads CASSPTGDPKNIQYF. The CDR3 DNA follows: TGTGCCAGCAGCCCGACAGGGGACCCCAAAAACATTCAGTACTTC. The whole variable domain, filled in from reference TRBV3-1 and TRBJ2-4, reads DTAVSQTPKYLVTQMGNDKSIKCEQNLGHDTMYWYKQDSKKFLKIMFSYNNKELIINETVPNRFSPKSPDKAHLNLHINSLELGDSAVYFCASSPTGDPKNIQYFGAGTRLSVL.

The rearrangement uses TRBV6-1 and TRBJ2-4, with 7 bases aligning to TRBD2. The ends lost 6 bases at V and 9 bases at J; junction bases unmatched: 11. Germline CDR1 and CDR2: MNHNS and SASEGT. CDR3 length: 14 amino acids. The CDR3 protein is CASSDLGGSIIQYF. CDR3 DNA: TGTGCCAGCAGCGATTTGGGAGGGTCGATCATTCAGTACTTC.

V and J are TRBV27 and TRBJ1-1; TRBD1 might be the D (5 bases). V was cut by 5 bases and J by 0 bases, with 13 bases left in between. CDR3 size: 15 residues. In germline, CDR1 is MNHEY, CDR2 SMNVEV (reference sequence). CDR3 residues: CASSPYQGMNTEAFF. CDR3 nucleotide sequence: TGTGCCAGCAGTCCATACCAGGGTATGAACACTGAAGCTTTCTTT.

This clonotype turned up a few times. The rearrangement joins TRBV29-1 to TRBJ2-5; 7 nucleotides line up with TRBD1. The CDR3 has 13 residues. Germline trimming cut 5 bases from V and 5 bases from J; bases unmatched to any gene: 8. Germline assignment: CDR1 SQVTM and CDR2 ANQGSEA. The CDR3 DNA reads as TGCAGCGTTCACAGGGGTTTCGGCGAGACCCAGTACTTC. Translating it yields CSVHRGFGETQYF.

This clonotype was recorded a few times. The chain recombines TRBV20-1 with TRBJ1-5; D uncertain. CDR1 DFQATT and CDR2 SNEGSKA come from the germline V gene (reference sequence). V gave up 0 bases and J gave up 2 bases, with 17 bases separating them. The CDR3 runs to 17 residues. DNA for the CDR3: TGCAGTGCTAGAGATCCCCGGGAAGGTCGACGCAATCAGCCCCAGCATTTT. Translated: CSARDPREGRRNQPQHF.

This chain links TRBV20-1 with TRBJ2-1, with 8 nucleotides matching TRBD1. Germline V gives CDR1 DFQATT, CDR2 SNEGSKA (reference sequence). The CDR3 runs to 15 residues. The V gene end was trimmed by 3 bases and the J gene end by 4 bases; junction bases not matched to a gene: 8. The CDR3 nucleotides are TGCAGTGCTAGGTCCGGGACAGGAGATTACAATGAGCAGTTCTTC. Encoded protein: CSARSGTGDYNEQFF.

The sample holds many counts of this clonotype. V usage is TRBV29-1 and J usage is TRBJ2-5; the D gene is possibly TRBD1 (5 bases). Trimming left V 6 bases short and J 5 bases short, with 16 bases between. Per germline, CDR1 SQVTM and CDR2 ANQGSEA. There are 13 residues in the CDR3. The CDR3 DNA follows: TGCAGCGTCGTAGGACAATTGGTTGAGACCCAGTACTTC. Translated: CSVVGQLVETQYF. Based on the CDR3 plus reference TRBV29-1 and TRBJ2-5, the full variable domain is SAVISQKPSRDICQRGTSLTIQCQVDSQVTMMFWYRQQPGQSLTLIATANQGSEATYESGFVIDKFPISRPNLTFSTLTVSNMSPEDSSIYLCSVVGQLVETQYFGPGTRLLVL.

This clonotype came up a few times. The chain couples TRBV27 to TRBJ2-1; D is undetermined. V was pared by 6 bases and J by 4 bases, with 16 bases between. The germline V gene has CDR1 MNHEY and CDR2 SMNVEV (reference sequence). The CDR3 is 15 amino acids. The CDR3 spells CASSQQRGPYNEQFF. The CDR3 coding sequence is TGTGCCAGCAGCCAACAACGCGGACCGTACAATGAGCAGTTCTTC.

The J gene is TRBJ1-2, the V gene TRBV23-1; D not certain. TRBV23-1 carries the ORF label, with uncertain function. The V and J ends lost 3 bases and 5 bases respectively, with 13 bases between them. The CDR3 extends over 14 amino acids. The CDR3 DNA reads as TGCGCCAGCAGTCACGGCCAACAAGAATATGGCTACACCTTC. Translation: CASSHGQQEYGYTF.

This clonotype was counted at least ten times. CDR3 sequence reads: CASSDKTGKYEQYF. The CDR3 bases are TGTGCCAGCAGCGACAAAACAGGAAAGTACGAGCAGTACTTC. V and J are TRBV7-8 and TRBJ2-7; weak D call: TRBD1 (5 bases). This CDR3 has 14 residues. V was clipped by 5 bases and J by 4 bases, with 15 bases between them. Germline V CDR1 and CDR2: SGHVS, FQNEAQ.

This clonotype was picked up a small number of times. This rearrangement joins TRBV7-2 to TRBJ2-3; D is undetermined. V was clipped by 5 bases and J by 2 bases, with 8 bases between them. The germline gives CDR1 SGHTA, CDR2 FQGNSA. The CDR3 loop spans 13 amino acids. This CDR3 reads CASSRAATDTQYF. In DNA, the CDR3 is TGTGCCAGCAGCCGAGCCGCCACAGATACGCAGTATTTT.

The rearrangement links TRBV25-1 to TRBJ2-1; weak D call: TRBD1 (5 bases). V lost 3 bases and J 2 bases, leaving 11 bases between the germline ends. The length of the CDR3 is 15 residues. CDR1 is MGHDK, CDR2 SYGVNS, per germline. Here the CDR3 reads CASSDLGHPYNEQFF. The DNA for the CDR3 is TGTGCCAGCAGTGATCTCGGACACCCCTACAATGAGCAGTTCTTC.

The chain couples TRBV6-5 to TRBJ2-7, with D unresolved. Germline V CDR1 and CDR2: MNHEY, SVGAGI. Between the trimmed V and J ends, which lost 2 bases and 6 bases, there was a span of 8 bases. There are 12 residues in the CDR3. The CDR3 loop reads CASSYPGSEQYF. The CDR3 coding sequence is TGTGCCAGCAGTTACCCTGGCTCCGAGCAGTACTTC.

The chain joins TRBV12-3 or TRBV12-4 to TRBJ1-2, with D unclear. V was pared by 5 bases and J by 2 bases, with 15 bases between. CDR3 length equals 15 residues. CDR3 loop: CASSPQEASNYGYTF. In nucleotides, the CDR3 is TGTGCCAGCAGTCCCCAGGAGGCCTCAAACTATGGCTACACCTTC.

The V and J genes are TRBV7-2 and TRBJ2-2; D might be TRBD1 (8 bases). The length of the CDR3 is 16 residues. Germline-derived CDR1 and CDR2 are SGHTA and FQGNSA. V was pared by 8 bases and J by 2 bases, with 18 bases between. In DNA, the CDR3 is TGTGCCAGCGGACTACAGGGGGGGTTTAACACCGGGGAGCTGTTTTTT. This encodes CASGLQGGFNTGELFF.

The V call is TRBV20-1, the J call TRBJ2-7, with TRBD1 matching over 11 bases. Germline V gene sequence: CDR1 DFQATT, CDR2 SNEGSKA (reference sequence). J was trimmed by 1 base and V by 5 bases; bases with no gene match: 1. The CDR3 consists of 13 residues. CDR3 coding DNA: TGCAGTGCTGGGGACAGGGGGTCCTACGAGCAGTACTTC. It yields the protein CSAGDRGSYEQYF.

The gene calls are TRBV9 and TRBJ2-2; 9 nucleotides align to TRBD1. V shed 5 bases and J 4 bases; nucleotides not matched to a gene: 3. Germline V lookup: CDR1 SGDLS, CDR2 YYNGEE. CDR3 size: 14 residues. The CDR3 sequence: CASSTGQGTGELFF. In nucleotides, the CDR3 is TGTGCCAGCAGTACGGGACAGGGCACCGGGGAGCTGTTTTTT.

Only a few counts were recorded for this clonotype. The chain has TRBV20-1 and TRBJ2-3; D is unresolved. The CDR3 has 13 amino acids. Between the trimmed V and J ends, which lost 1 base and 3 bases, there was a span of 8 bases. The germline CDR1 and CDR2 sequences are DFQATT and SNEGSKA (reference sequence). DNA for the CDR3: TGCAGTGCTAGAGCAGTAGTAACAGATACGCAGTATTTT. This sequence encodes CSARAVVTDTQYF.

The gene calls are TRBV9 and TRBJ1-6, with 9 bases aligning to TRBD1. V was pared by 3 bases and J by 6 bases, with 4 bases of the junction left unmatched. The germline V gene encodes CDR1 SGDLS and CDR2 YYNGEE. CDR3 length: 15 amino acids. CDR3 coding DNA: TGTGCCAGCAGCGAGCGACAGGGGGGTAATTCACCCCTCCACTTT. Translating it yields CASSERQGGNSPLHF.

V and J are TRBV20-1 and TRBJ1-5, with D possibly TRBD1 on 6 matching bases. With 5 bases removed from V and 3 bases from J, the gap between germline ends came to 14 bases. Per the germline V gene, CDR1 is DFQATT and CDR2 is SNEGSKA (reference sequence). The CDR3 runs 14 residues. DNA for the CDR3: TGCAGTGCTGAACAGGACAGAATCAATCAGCCCCAGCATTTT. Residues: CSAEQDRINQPQHF.